This paragraph reports one TCR beta chain. This specimen belongs to a study of blood T cell repertoires in COVID-19. Study information: Both acute and convalescent COVID-19 samples were obtained from the United States, Italy and Spain. T cells, B-cell-depleted T cells, or PBMCs supplied cDNA or gDNA.

In the original workflow: By means of reference gene primer amplification, nucleated cell counts were estimated. Sequencing was performed with immunoSEQ multiplex PCR; in TCRdb, only in-frame clones are kept and a portion is missing. The V and J calls and clone size come from that table; D and trimming were worked out from the DNA. The table includes 130,000 to 150,000 clones, more than 80% detected once. The CDR3 is 14 residues long. The germline V gene has CDR1 KGHDR and CDR2 SFDVKD. V lost 3 bases and J lost 0, with 5 bases in between. Sequenced material: peripheral blood. The chain uses TRBV24-1 and TRBJ1-5; D not certain. This receptor was identified in a human donor with acute or convalescent COVID-19. The donor label of this sample is uncertain. The CDR3: CATSDPYSNQPQHF. The CDR3 bases are TGTGCCACCAGTGATCCGTATAGCAATCAGCCCCAGCATTTT.